Each of the 15 T cell receptor beta chains below was sequenced from the same sample in a study of T-cell memory formation after mild COVID-19. In TCRdb, the 5' RACE reads were re-called with MiXCR into one record per CDR3 protein. The table lists 350,000 or so distinct CDR3 sequences, roughly 19% of them singletons. Sequenced sample: PBMCs or a T cell subset sorted from them (not recorded which). The receptor source for this set is a man between 18 and 29 years old who had mild COVID-19 (a few samples of this study predate the infection). Cell type and time point are not known.

The J gene is TRBJ1-4, the V gene TRBV3-1, with 10 bases fitting TRBD1. V lost 2 bases to trimming and J lost 8 bases; unmatched junction nucleotides: 8. Per the germline V gene, CDR1 is LGHDT and CDR2 is YNNKEL (reference sequence). The CDR3 has 16 residues. CDR3 sequence reads: CASSQFLSGQGEKLFF. The CDR3 DNA is TGTGCCAGCAGCCAATTTTTGTCGGGACAGGGGGAAAAACTGTTTTTT.

The genes are TRBV7-2 and TRBJ2-7; D not resolved. Trimming stripped 7 bases from V and 3 bases from J, with 16 bases between. The length of the CDR3 is 14 residues. Germline CDR1 reads SGHTA; CDR2 reads FQGNSA. This CDR3 is CASTQLGVVYEQYV. The CDR3, as DNA: TGTGCCAGCACCCAGCTTGGGGTTGTCTACGAGCAGTACGTC.

The rearrangement uses TRBV6-2 or TRBV6-3 and TRBJ1-1; D unresolved. The CDR3 contains 13 residues. Germline values: CDR1 MNHEY, CDR2 SVGEGT. V lost 7 bases and J 1 base, leaving 10 bases between the germline ends. For the CDR3, the DNA is TGTGCCAGCAATGGGCCACCGAACACTGAAGCTTTCTTT. This encodes CASNGPPNTEAFF.

CDR3 sequence (DNA): TGTGCCAGCAGCGGGGAGGAAGTCGGGGCCTGGAACCAAGAGACCCAGTACTTC. Translating it yields CASSGEEVGAWNQETQYF. The chain couples TRBV13 to TRBJ2-5; perhaps TRBD2 as D (6 bases). The CDR3 has 18 residues. Germline CDR1 and CDR2: PRHDT and FYEKMQ (reference sequence). Trimming cost V 5 bases and J 0 bases, with 22 bases left between them.

The chain has TRBV6-2 or TRBV6-3 and TRBJ1-2, with a tentative D call TRBD1 (6 bases). V lost 6 bases, J lost 1 base, and 12 bases lay in between. The germline V gene encodes CDR1 MNHEY and CDR2 SVGEGT. CDR3 length equals 14 residues. The CDR3 protein is CASRTTGVNYGYTF. The DNA of the CDR3 is TGTGCCAGCAGAACGACAGGAGTTAACTATGGCTACACCTTC.

The table lists this clonotype with a few counts. The J gene is TRBJ2-3, the V gene TRBV7-9; 7 nucleotides match TRBD2. V lost 2 bases and J lost 0; bases outside the gene matches: 5. The CDR3 totals 16 residues. Looked up from germline, CDR1 is SEHNR and CDR2 is FQNEAQ (reference sequence). CDR3 residues: CASSLTAGLSTDTQYF. CDR3 DNA sequence: TGTGCCAGCAGCTTAACAGCGGGGCTCAGCACAGATACGCAGTATTTT. Combining the CDR3 with reference TRBV7-9 and TRBJ2-3 gives the whole variable domain DTGVSQNPRHKITKRGQNVTFRCDPISEHNRLYWYRQTLGQGPEFLTYFQNEAQLEKSRLLSDRFSAERPKGSFSTLEIQRTEQGDSAMYLCASSLTAGLSTDTQYFGPGTRLTVL.

V and J are TRBV7-9 and TRBJ1-1; D gene ambiguous. The germline V gene encodes CDR1 SEHNR and CDR2 FQNEAQ (reference sequence). V dropped 0 bases and J dropped 4 bases, with 12 bases sitting between them. The CDR3 spans 15 residues. DNA for the CDR3: TGTGCCAGCAGCTTAGCCTCCACATCCCGCACTGAAGCTTTCTTT. Encoded protein: CASSLASTSRTEAFF. Filled out from reference TRBV7-9 and TRBJ1-1, the complete variable domain reads DTGVSQNPRHKITKRGQNVTFRCDPISEHNRLYWYRQTLGQGPEFLTYFQNEAQLEKSRLLSDRFSAERPKGSFSTLEIQRTEQGDSAMYLCASSLASTSRTEAFFGQGTRLTVV.

This clonotype appeared many times. The gene calls are TRBV19 and TRBJ1-5; D call uncertain. V shed 6 bases and J shed 5 bases, with 11 bases lying between them. CDR1 is LNHDA, CDR2 SQIVND, per germline (reference sequence). The CDR3 runs to 13 residues. CDR3 region: CASRSYSHQPQHF. CDR3 DNA sequence: TGTGCCAGTAGATCATATAGTCATCAGCCCCAGCATTTT.

This clonotype has just a few counts. The CDR3 DNA reads TGCGCCAGCAGCCAGGGGGGAACCTATAATTCACCCCTCCACTTT. This translates into CASSQGGTYNSPLHF. The J gene is TRBJ1-6, the V gene TRBV4-3, with a possible D match to TRBD1 (5 bases). The CDR3 sequence is 15 residues long. In germline, CDR1 is LGHNA, CDR2 YSLEER. V lost 3 bases and J lost 2, with 8 bases in between.

This clonotype was seen at least ten times. The CDR3: CASRSGGGPRQPQHF. The CDR3 DNA sequence: TGTGCCAGCCGTTCAGGCGGGGGACCCCGACAGCCCCAGCATTTT. This rearrangement joins TRBV12-3 or TRBV12-4 to TRBJ1-5, with D possibly being TRBD1 (5 bases). This CDR3 has 15 amino acids. Trimming shortened V by 8 bases and J by 7 bases, and 21 bases separated the two germline ends.

This clonotype appeared a single time. This chain joins TRBV4-1 and TRBJ2-1; D is ambiguous. Trimming stripped 5 bases from V and 3 bases from J, with 11 bases between. Germline V gene sequence: CDR1 MGHRA, CDR2 YSYEKL. The CDR3 spans 14 residues. In nucleotides, the CDR3 is TGCGCCAGCAGCGCTCAAGCGCACTACAATGAGCAGTTCTTC. As protein: CASSAQAHYNEQFF.

The chain is built from TRBV20-1 and TRBJ2-6; weak D call: TRBD2 (5 bases). Per the germline V gene, CDR1 is DFQATT and CDR2 is SNEGSKA (reference sequence). CDR3 length equals 13 residues. Trimming removed 5 bases at V and 2 bases at J, with 7 bases between. This CDR3 is CSALGAGANVLTF. The CDR3 DNA follows: TGCAGTGCTTTGGGAGCTGGGGCCAACGTCCTGACTTTC.

The rearrangement links TRBV4-3 to TRBJ2-7, with 7 bases identical to TRBD1. In germline, CDR1 is LGHNA, CDR2 YSLEER. With 6 bases clipped from V and 0 bases from J, the junction kept 8 bases outside the gene matches. The CDR3 is 15 residues long. The chain's CDR3 is CASRQRTGPSYEQYF. The CDR3 DNA reads TGCGCCAGCAGACAACGGACAGGTCCCTCCTACGAGCAGTACTTC.

The chain joins TRBV19 to TRBJ1-2; TRBD1 matches at 8 bases. Germline-derived CDR1 and CDR2 are LNHDA and SQIVND (reference sequence). J was trimmed by 6 bases and V by 3 bases; bases with no gene match: 15. This CDR3 region has 17 residues. Here the CDR3 reads CASSILIDRGIDDGYTF. The CDR3 DNA sequence: TGTGCCAGTAGTATTTTGATCGACAGGGGCATAGATGATGGCTACACCTTC.

The rearrangement uses TRBV28 and TRBJ2-5; weak D call: TRBD2 (7 bases). CDR1 and CDR2 from the germline V gene are MDHEN and SYDVKM. The CDR3 is 16 amino acids. The V and J ends lost 3 bases and 2 bases respectively, with 16 bases between them. The CDR3: CASSLYRGAIQETQYF. CDR3 bases: TGTGCCAGCAGTTTGTACCGGGGGGCCATTCAAGAGACCCAGTACTTC.